Listed here is a single T cell receptor (beta chain). The PCR made use of 60 Vbeta and 13 Jbeta primers. Clones were read by immunoSEQ multiplex PCR, and TCRdb kept only the in-frame ones, dropping some. The sample lists 150,000 to 200,000 clones, about 81% occurring once. The data were obtained in a study of cytomegalovirus exposure and HLA in healthy donors. V lost 5 bases to trimming and J lost 2 bases, with 10 bases between them. Germline loops: CDR1 PRHDT, CDR2 FYEKMQ (reference sequence). This CDR3 spans 13 amino acids. Sequenced sample: PBMCs. The chain carries TRBV13 and TRBJ2-7; D is possibly TRBD1 (6 bases). This TCR came from a woman aged 18-29 years in good health and CMV-seropositive. The CDR3 loop is CASSGNRAYEQYV. DNA of the CDR3: TGTGCCAGCAGCGGGAACAGGGCCTACGAGCAGTACGTC.